These 21 T cell receptor beta chains came from one sample sequenced in a study of T cell responses to AZD1222 COVID-19 vaccine. Assay used: immunoSEQ multiplex PCR; TCRdb lists only in-frame clones, some missing. Altogether nearly 100,000 clones are present, about 88% being singletons, with the ten largest covering 2.8%. Source: peripheral blood, taken on day 0 of AZD1222 vaccination. The receptors originated from an adult in good health.

The chain joins TRBV7-9 to TRBJ2-3; D might be TRBD1 or TRBD2, each matching 5 bases. Germline CDR1 SEHNR, CDR2 FQNEAQ (reference sequence). The CDR3 extends over 13 amino acids. The V and J ends lost 5 bases and 0 bases respectively, with 6 bases between them. The CDR3 sequence is CASSRDSTDTQYF. DNA for the CDR3: TGTGCCAGCAGCCGGGACAGCACAGATACGCAGTATTTT.

The chain employs TRBV7-2 and TRBJ2-1; D tentatively reads TRBD1 or TRBD2 (5 bases each). CDR3 size: 14 residues. Trimming shortened V by 3 bases and J by 4 bases, and 10 bases separated the two germline ends. Per germline, CDR1 SGHTA and CDR2 FQGNSA. CDR3 residues: CASSFVGAYNEQFF. In nucleotides, the CDR3 is TGTGCCAGCAGCTTTGTCGGGGCTTACAATGAGCAGTTCTTC.

V gene TRBV2 combines with J gene TRBJ1-3; D might be TRBD1 (5 bases). Germline V gene lookup returns CDR1 SNHLY and CDR2 FYNNEI. This CDR3 has 13 amino acids. The germline V and J ends were trimmed by 11 bases and 4 bases, with 15 bases remaining between them. The CDR3: CAEQGGEGNTIYF. In nucleotides, the CDR3 is TGTGCCGAGCAGGGAGGAGAGGGAAACACCATATATTTT.

The chain recombines TRBV7-9 with TRBJ1-4; D ambiguous. Germline lookup yields CDR1 SEHNR and CDR2 FQNEAQ (reference sequence). The germline V and J ends were trimmed by 1 base and 3 bases, with 9 bases remaining between them. There are 15 residues in the CDR3. The CDR3 DNA reads TGTGCCAGCAGCTTAGAACCGGGCTCTAATGAAAAACTGTTTTTT. Its protein is CASSLEPGSNEKLFF.

J is TRBJ2-5 and V is TRBV21-1; the table's TRBD1 call for D was not verified on the DNA. TRBV21-1 is designated a pseudogene. This CDR3 is 19 amino acids long. The DNA for the CDR3 is TGTGCCAGCAGCAAAGCGCTTTACGGCGCGACAGGGCCCCAAGAGACCCAGTACTTC. As protein: CASSKALYGATGPQETQYF.

The DNA for the CDR3 is TGTGCCACCAGCAGAGCGCACACTGAAGCTTTCTTT. The encoded protein is CATSRAHTEAFF. J is TRBJ1-1 and V is TRBV15; D remains ambiguous. The CDR3 totals 12 residues. Germline CDR1 LNHNV, CDR2 YYDKDF (reference sequence). The ends were cut back, 1 base at V and 3 bases at J, with 3 bases in the middle. The full variable domain, with the rest looked up from reference TRBV15 and TRBJ1-1, is DAMVIQNPRYQVTQFGKPVTLSCSQTLNHNVMYWYQQKSSQAPKLLFHYYDKDFNNEADTPDNFQSRRPNTSFCFLDIRSPGLGDTAMYLCATSRAHTEAFFGQGTRLTVV.

The chain is built from TRBV12-5 and TRBJ2-2, with D tentatively TRBD1 (6 bases). V lost 7 bases and J lost 4, with 13 bases in between. Germline V lookup: CDR1 LGHNT, CDR2 FRNRAP. This CDR3 has 14 amino acids. The CDR3 nucleotides read TGTGCTAGTGTGCGGGCAGGGGTCACCGGGGAGCTGTTTTTT. Protein: CASVRAGVTGELFF.

The chain links TRBV5-5 to TRBJ1-4; no definite D call. The V and J ends lost 0 bases and 0 bases respectively, with 6 bases between them. This CDR3 spans 15 amino acids. Germline values: CDR1 SGHKS, CDR2 YYEKEE (reference sequence). CDR3 nucleotides: TGTGCCAGCAGCTTGGCACTAGCAACTAATGAAAAACTGTTTTTT. As protein: CASSLALATNEKLFF.

V gene TRBV3-1 (or the pseudogene TRBV3-2) combines with J gene TRBJ2-4, with 9 bases identical to TRBD1. The length of the CDR3 is 17 residues. Per the germline V gene, CDR1 is LGHDT and CDR2 is YNNKEL (reference sequence). With V trimmed by 5 bases and J by 3 bases, 11 bases remained unmatched. The CDR3 nucleotides are TGTGCCAGCAGCTCCTACGGACAGGGGAGAAACAAAAACATTCAGTACTTC. Protein sequence: CASSSYGQGRNKNIQYF.

This clone was seen a single time. The chain is built from TRBV30 and TRBJ1-1; 8 nucleotides match TRBD1. V shed 5 bases and J 6 bases; nucleotides not matched to a gene: 5. Germline loops: CDR1 GTSNPN, CDR2 SVGIG (reference sequence). CDR3 size: 12 residues. The CDR3 reads CAWGQGGPEAFF. The CDR3 DNA reads TGTGCCTGGGGACAGGGAGGCCCTGAAGCTTTCTTT. The whole variable domain, filled in from reference TRBV30 and TRBJ1-1, reads SQTIHQWPATLVQPVGSPLSLECTVEGTSNPNLYWYRQAAGRGLQLLFYSVGIGQISSEVPQNLSASRPQDRQFILSSKKLLLSDSGFYLCAWGQGGPEAFFGQGTRLTVV.

The rearrangement uses TRBV5-1 and TRBJ2-7; the D gene is possibly TRBD1 (5 bases). Germline values: CDR1 SGHRS, CDR2 YFSETQ. This CDR3 is built from 14 residues. V lost 5 bases to trimming and J lost 5 bases, with 17 bases between them. For the CDR3, the DNA is TGCGCCAGCAGGGATACAGGAATCCTCCACGAGCAGTACTTC. This encodes CASRDTGILHEQYF.

The chain employs TRBV5-1 and TRBJ1-4, with no clear D. The CDR3 covers 12 residues. In germline, CDR1 is SGHRS, CDR2 YFSETQ. Trimming removed 2 bases from V and 7 bases from J, with 6 bases in between. The CDR3 region has the DNA TGCGCCAGCAGCTTAGAGTTTGAAAAACTGTTTTTT. It encodes CASSLEFEKLFF.

The chain is built from TRBV25-1 and TRBJ1-5, with D perhaps TRBD1 (6 bases). Trimming left V 10 bases short and J 0 bases short, with 19 bases between. The CDR3 length is 16 residues. CDR1 MGHDK and CDR2 SYGVNS come from the germline V gene. CDR3 DNA sequence: TGTGCCACTAGGGGGAGGCCGTGGGATAGCAATCAGCCCCAGCATTTT. Protein: CATRGRPWDSNQPQHF.

This rearrangement joins TRBV9 to TRBJ1-6; 10 positions match TRBD1. CDR3 length equals 15 residues. Germline V gene lookup returns CDR1 SGDLS and CDR2 YYNGEE. The V segment lost 5 bases and the J segment 9 bases; nucleotides outside the gene matches: 8. CDR3 sequence: CASRAGTGVSSPLHF. CDR3 DNA: TGTGCCAGCAGAGCAGGGACAGGGGTTTCTTCACCCCTCCACTTT.

The V and J genes are TRBV7-8 and TRBJ2-7, with 9 bases fitting TRBD1. V shed 4 bases and J 3 bases; nucleotides not matched to a gene: 16. Germline-derived CDR1 and CDR2 are SGHVS and FQNEAQ. The CDR3 extends over 18 amino acids. Written as DNA, the CDR3 is TGTGCCAGCAGCTCGGTAACAACCGGGACAGGGCCGCACTACGAGCAGTACTTC. Translation: CASSSVTTGTGPHYEQYF.

The J gene is TRBJ1-2, the V gene TRBV2; D is possibly TRBD1 (6 bases). The V gene's germline CDR1 is SNHLY and CDR2 FYNNEI. V gave up 2 bases and J gave up 1 base, with 8 bases separating them. The CDR3 sequence is 14 residues long. CDR3 in amino acids: CASSEQGFNYGYTF. CDR3 DNA: TGTGCCAGCAGTGAACAGGGGTTTAACTATGGCTACACCTTC.

The chain combines TRBV6-5 with TRBJ1-1; 9 bases align to TRBD1. The CDR3 consists of 13 residues. Germline lookup yields CDR1 MNHEY and CDR2 SVGAGI. The ends lost 8 bases at V and 3 bases at J; junction bases unmatched: 4. CDR3 sequence: CASRDRAYTEAFF. In DNA, the CDR3 is TGTGCCAGCCGGGACAGGGCTTACACTGAAGCTTTCTTT.

The V gene is TRBV3-1 (or the pseudogene TRBV3-2), the J gene TRBJ1-2, with D possibly matching TRBD1 (5 bases). Germline V gene data show CDR1 as LGHDT and CDR2 as YNNKEL (reference sequence). V lost 8 bases and J 4 bases, leaving 14 bases between the germline ends. The CDR3 is made up of 13 amino acids. The CDR3 nucleotides are TGTGCCAGCGGCCGGGGGGAGGTCTATGGCTACACCTTC. The encoded protein is CASGRGEVYGYTF.

The chain joins TRBV6-4 to TRBJ2-1, with TRBD2 matching over 7 bases. Germline-derived CDR1 and CDR2 are MRHNA and SNTAGT. The length of the CDR3 is 14 residues. Losses at the gene ends were 2 bases for V and 2 bases for J; bases not matched to a gene: 0. CDR3 bases: TGTGCCAGCAGTGACGGGGGGGCCTACAATGAGCAGTTCTTC. Protein sequence: CASSDGGAYNEQFF.

The chain links TRBV28 to TRBJ2-1, with TRBD2 matching 13 bases. CDR1 is MDHEN, CDR2 SYDVKM, per germline. The J segment lost 8 bases and the V segment lost 5 bases, leaving 9 bases of the junction unmatched. The CDR3 runs to 16 residues. The CDR3 here is CASSPGTSGDGDEQFF. As DNA, the CDR3 is TGTGCCAGCAGTCCCGGGACTAGCGGGGACGGAGATGAGCAGTTCTTC.

There are a few counts of this clone. V usage is TRBV5-5 and J usage is TRBJ1-3; 8 bases match TRBD1. The CDR3 is 15 amino acids. Trimming removed 3 bases from V and 2 bases from J; junction bases left unmatched: 4. Germline V gene sequence: CDR1 SGHKS, CDR2 YYEKEE (reference sequence). CDR3 bases: TGTGCCAGCAGCTCACAGGGGGTCCCTGGAAACACCATATATTTT. It yields the protein CASSSQGVPGNTIYF.